This T cell receptor beta chain derives from a study of blood T cells in healthy people across ages. Study-wide results and limits: The recorded TCR beta diversity per million T cells decreased in a roughly linear manner with age.

This CDR3 region has 14 residues. Germline CDR1 MNHEY, CDR2 SVGEGT. Trimming removed 10 bases from V and 0 bases from J; junction bases left unmatched: 6. About this clonotype itself: The antigen is unknown.

Then a second PCR, running about 6 to 11 cycles, was carried out with a sample-barcoded 5' primer and a J-beta primer mix. TCRdb redid the calling of the 5' RACE reads with MiXCR, one entry per CDR3 protein. The sample gives approximately 900,000 distinct CDR3 sequences, 45% to 50% of which show up once; about an eighth is in the top ten. The chain joins TRBV6-2 or TRBV6-3 to TRBJ2-3, with 8 bases identical to TRBD2. The sequencing sample was made of blood. The clonotype was recovered from a man under 40 in good health. CDR3 sequence: CATRGVPSTDTQYF. The CDR3 bases are TGTGCCACGCGGGGGGTCCCCAGCACAGATACGCAGTATTTT.